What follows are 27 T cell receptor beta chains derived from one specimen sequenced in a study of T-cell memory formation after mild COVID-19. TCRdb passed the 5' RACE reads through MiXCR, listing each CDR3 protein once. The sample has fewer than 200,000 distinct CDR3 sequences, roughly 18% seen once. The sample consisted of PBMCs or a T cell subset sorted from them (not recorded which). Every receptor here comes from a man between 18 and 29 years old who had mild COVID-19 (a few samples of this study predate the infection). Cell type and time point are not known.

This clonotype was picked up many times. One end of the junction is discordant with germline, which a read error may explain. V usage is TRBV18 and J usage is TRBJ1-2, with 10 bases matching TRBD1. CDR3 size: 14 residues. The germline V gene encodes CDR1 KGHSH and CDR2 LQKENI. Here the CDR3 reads CASSPGQGNYGYTF. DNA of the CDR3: TGCGCCAGCAGCCCGGGACAGGGGAACTATGGCTACACCTTC.

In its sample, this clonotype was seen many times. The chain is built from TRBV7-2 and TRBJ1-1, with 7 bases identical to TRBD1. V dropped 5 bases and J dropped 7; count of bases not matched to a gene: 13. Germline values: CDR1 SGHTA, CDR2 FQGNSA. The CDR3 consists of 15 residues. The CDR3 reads CASSDPNTGADEAFF. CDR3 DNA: TGTGCCAGCAGCGACCCTAACACAGGGGCTGATGAAGCTTTCTTT.

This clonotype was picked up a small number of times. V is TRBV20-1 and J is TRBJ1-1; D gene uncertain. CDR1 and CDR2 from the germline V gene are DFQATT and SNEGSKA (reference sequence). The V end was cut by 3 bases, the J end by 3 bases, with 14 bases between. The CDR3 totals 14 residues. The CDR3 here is CSARGGPADTEAFF. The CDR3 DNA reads TGCAGTGCTAGGGGTGGACCGGCGGACACTGAAGCTTTCTTT.

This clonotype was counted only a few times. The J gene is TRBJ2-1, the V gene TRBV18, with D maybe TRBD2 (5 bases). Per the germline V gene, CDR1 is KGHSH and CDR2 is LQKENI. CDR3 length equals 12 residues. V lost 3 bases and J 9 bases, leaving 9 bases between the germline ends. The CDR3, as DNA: TGTGCCAGCTCACCTGTAGGGAGTGAGCAGTTCTTC. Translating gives CASSPVGSEQFF.

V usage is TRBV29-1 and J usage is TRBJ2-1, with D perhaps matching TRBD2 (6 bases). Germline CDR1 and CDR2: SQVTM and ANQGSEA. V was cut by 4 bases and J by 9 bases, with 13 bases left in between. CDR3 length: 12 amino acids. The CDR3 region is CSVGQGGGEQFF. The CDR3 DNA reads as TGCAGCGTTGGCCAGGGAGGAGGTGAGCAGTTCTTC.

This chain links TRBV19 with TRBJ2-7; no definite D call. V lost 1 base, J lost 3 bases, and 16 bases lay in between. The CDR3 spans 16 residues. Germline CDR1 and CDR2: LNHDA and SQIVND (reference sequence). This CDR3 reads CASSIVRCGVNYEQYV. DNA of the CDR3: TGTGCCAGTAGTATAGTGAGATGTGGGGTGAACTACGAGCAGTACGTC.

In DNA form, the CDR3 reads TGTGCCAGCAGTTACCCTCCTCCGGCCGTGCAGTTCTTC. It yields the protein CASSYPPPAVQFF. This chain joins TRBV6-5 and TRBJ2-1; D not resolved. CDR3 length: 13 residues. From germline, CDR1 is MNHEY and CDR2 SVGAGI. V was clipped by 2 bases and J by 12 bases, with 14 bases between them.

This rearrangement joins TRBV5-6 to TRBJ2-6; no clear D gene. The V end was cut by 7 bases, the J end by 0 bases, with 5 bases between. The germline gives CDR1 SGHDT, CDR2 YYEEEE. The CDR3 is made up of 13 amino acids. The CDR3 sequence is CASAGSGANVLTF. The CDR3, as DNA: TGTGCCAGCGCTGGCTCTGGGGCCAACGTCCTGACTTTC.

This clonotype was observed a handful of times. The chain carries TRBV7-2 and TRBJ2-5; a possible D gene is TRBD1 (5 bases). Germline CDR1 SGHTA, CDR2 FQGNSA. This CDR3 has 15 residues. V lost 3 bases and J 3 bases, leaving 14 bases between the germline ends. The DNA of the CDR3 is TGTGCCAGCAGCTTTCAGGGCAGCGTCGAAGAGACCCAGTACTTC. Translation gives CASSFQGSVEETQYF.

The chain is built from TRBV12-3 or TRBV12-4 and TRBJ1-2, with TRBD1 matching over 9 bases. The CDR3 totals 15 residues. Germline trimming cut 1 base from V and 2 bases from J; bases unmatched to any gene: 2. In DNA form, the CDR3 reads TGTGCCAGCAGTTTAGGGACAGGGGAAAACTATGGCTACACCTTC. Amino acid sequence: CASSLGTGENYGYTF.

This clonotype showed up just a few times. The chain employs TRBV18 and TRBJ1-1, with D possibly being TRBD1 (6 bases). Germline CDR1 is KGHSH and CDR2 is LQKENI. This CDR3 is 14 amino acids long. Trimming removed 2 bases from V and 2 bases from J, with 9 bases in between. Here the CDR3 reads CASSPIGGNTEAFF. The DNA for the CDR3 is TGTGCCAGCTCACCAATAGGGGGAAACACTGAAGCTTTCTTT.

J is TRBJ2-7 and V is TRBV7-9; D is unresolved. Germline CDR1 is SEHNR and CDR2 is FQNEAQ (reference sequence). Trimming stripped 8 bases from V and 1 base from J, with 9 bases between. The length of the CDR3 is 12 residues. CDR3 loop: CASARDSYEQYF. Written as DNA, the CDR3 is TGTGCCAGCGCGAGAGATTCCTACGAGCAGTACTTC.

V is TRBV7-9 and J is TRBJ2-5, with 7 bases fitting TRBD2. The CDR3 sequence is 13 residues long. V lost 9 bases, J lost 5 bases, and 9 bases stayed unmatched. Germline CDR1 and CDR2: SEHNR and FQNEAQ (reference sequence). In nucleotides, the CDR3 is TGTGCCAGTACCCCCGGGGGAGGGGAGACCCAGTACTTC. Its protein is CASTPGGGETQYF.

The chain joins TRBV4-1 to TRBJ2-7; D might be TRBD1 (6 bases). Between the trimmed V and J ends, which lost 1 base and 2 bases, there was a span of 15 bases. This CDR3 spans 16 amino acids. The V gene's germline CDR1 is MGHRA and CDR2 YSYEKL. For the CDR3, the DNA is TGCGCCAGCAGCCAAGGACCCAGGGGACGGGCCTACGAGCAGTACTTC. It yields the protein CASSQGPRGRAYEQYF.

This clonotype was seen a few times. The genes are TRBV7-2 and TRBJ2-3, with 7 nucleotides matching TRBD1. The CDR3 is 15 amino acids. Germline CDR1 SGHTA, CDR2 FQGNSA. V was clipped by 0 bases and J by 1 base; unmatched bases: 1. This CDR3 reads CASSLARGRTDTQYF. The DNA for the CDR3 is TGTGCCAGCAGCTTAGCTAGGGGGCGCACAGATACGCAGTATTTT.

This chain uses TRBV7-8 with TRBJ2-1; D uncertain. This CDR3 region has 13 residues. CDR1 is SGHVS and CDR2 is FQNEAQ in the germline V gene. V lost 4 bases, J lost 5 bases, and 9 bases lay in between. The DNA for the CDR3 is TGTGCCAGCAGCTGGACCAGACACAATGAGCAGTTCTTC. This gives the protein CASSWTRHNEQFF.

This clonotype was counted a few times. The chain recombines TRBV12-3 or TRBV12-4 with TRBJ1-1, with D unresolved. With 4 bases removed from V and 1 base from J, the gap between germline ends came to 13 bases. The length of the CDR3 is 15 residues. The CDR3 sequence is CASSSRLGQNTEAFF. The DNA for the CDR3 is TGTGCCAGCAGTTCTCGATTGGGTCAGAACACTGAAGCTTTCTTT.

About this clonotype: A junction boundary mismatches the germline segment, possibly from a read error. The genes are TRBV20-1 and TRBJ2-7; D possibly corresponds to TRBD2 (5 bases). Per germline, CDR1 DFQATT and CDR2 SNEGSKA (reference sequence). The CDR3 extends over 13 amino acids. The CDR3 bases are TGCAGCGCTAGGAGGCCCCTCTCCTACGAGCAGTACTTC. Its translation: CSARRPLSYEQYF.

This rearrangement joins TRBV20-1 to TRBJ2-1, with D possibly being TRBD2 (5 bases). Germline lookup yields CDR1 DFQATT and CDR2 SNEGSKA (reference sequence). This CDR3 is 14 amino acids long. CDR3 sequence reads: CSALLVRSSGEQFF. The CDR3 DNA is TGCAGCGCGCTACTAGTGCGGTCCTCGGGTGAGCAGTTCTTC.

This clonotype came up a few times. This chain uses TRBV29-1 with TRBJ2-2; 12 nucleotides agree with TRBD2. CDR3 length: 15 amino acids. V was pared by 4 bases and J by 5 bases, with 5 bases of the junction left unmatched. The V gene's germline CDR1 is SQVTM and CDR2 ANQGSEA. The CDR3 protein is CSVASGGARTGELFF. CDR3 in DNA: TGCAGCGTTGCTAGCGGGGGGGCCAGGACCGGGGAGCTGTTTTTT.

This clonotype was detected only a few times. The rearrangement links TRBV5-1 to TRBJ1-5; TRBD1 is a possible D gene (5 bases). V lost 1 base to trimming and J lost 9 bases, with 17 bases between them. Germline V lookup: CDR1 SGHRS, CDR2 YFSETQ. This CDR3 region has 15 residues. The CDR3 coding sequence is TGCGCCAGCAGCTTGAGTGCGGGGCCGGCTGGGCCCCAGCATTTT. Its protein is CASSLSAGPAGPQHF.

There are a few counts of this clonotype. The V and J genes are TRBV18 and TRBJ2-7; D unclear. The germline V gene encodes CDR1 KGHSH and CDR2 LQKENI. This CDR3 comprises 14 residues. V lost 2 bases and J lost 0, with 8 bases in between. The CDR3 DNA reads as TGTGCCAGCTCACCATCCCAGAGCTCCTACGAGCAGTACGTC. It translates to CASSPSQSSYEQYV.

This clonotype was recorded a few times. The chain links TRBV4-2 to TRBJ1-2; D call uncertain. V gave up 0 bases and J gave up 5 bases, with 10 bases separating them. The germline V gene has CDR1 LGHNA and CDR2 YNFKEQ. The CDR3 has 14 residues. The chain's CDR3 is CASSQDLSDYGYTF. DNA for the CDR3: TGTGCCAGCAGCCAAGATTTATCGGATTATGGCTACACCTTC.

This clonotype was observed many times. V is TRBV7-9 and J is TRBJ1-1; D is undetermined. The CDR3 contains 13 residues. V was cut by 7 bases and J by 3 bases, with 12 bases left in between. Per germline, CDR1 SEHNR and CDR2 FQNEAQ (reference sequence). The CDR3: CASTPREDTEAFF. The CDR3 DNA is TGTGCCAGCACCCCCAGAGAGGACACTGAAGCTTTCTTT. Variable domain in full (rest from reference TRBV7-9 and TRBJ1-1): DTGVSQNPRHKITKRGQNVTFRCDPISEHNRLYWYRQTLGQGPEFLTYFQNEAQLEKSRLLSDRFSAERPKGSFSTLEIQRTEQGDSAMYLCASTPREDTEAFFGQGTRLTVV.

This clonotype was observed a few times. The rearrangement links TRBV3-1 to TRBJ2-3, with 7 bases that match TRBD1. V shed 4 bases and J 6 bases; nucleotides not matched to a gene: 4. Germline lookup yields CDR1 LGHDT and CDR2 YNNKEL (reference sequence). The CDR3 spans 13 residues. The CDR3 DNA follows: TGTGCCAGCAGCCCGACAGGGCTGGATACGCAGTATTTT. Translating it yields CASSPTGLDTQYF.

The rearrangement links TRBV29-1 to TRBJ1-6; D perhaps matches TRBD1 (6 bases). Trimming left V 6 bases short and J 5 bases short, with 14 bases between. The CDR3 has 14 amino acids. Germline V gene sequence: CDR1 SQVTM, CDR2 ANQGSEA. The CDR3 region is CSVALQGDNSPLHF. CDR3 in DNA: TGCAGCGTAGCCCTACAGGGTGATAATTCACCCCTCCACTTT.

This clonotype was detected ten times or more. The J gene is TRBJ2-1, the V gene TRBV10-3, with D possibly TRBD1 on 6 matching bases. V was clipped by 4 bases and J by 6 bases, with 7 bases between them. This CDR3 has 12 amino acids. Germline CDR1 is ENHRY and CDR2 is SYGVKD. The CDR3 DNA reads TGTGCCATCAGTGCACAGGGCAATGAGCAGTTCTTC. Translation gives CAISAQGNEQFF.